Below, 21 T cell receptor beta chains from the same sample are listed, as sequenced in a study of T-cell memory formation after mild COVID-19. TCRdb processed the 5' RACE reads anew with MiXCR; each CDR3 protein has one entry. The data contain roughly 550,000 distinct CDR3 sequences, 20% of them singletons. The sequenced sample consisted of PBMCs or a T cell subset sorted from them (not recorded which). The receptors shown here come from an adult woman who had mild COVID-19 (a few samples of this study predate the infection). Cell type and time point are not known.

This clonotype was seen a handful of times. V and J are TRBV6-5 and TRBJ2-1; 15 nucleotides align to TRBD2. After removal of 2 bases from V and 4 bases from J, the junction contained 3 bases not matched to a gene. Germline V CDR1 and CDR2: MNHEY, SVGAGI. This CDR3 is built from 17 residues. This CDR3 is CASSYLGLAGGYNEQFF. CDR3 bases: TGTGCCAGCAGTTACCTTGGACTAGCGGGGGGGTACAATGAGCAGTTCTTC.

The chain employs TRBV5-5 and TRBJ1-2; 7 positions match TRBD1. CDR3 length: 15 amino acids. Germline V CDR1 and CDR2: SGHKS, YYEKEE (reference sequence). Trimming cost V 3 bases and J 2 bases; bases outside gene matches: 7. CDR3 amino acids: CASSSIPGQNYGYTF. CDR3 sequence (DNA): TGTGCCAGCAGCTCGATACCGGGACAGAACTATGGCTACACCTTC.

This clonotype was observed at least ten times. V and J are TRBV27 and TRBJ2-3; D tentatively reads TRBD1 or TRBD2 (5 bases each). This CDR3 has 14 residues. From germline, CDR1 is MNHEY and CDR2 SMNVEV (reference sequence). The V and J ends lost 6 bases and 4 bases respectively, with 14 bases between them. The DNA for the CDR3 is TGTGCCAGCAGCTCCAACGGGGCCCCAGATACGCAGTATTTT. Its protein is CASSSNGAPDTQYF.

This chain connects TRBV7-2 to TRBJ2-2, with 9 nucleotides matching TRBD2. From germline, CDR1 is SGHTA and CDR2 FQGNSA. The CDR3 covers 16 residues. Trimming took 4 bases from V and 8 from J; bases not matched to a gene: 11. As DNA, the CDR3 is TGTGCCAGCAGCTCGGGAGTTCTAGCGGGGACTGGGGAGCTGTTTTTT. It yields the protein CASSSGVLAGTGELFF.

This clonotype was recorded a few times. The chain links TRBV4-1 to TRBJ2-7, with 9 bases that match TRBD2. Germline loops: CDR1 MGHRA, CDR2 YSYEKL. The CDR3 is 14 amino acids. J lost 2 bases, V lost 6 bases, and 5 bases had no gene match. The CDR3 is CASRISGGAYEQYF. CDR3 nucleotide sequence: TGCGCCAGCAGAATTAGCGGGGGCGCCTACGAGCAGTACTTC.

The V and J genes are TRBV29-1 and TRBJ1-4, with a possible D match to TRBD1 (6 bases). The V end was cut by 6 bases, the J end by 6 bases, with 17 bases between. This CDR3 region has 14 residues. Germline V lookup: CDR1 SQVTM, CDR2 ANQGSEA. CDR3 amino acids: CSVQFRGQYEKLFF. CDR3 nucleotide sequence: TGCAGCGTACAATTCCGTGGACAGTATGAAAAACTGTTTTTT.

The CDR3 bases are TGTGCCAGCAGACCACGACAGGGGCCCCCCACCGGGGAGCTGTTTTTT. Amino acids: CASRPRQGPPTGELFF. The gene calls are TRBV7-9 and TRBJ2-2; 8 nucleotides align to TRBD1. Germline CDR1 SEHNR, CDR2 FQNEAQ (reference sequence). J gave up 4 bases and V 6 bases, and 10 bases lay outside the gene matches. The CDR3 runs to 16 residues.

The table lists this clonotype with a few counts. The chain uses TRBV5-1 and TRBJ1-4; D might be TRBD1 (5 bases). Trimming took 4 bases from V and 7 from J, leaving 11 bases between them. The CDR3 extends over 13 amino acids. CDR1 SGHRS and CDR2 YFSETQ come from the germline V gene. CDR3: CASSVSGFEKLFF. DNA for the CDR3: TGCGCCAGCAGCGTCTCAGGGTTTGAAAAACTGTTTTTT. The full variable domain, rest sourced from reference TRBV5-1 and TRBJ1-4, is KAGVTQTPRYLIKTRGQQVTLSCSPISGHRSVSWYQQTPGQGLQFLFEYFSETQRNKGNFPGRFSGRQFSNSRSEMNVSTLELGDSALYLCASSVSGFEKLFFGSGTQLSVL.

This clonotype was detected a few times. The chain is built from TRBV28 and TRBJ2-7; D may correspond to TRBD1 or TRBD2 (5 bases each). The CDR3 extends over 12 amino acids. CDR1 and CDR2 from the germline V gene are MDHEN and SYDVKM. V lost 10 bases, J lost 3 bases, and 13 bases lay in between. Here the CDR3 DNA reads TGTGCCACACGACGGGACCACTACGAGCAGTACTTC. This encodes CATRRDHYEQYF. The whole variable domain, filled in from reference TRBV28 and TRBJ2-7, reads DVKVTQSSRYLVKRTGEKVFLECVQDMDHENMFWYRQDPGLGLRLIYFSYDVKMKEKGDIPEGYSVSREKKERFSLILESASTNQTSMYLCATRRDHYEQYFGPGTRLTVT.

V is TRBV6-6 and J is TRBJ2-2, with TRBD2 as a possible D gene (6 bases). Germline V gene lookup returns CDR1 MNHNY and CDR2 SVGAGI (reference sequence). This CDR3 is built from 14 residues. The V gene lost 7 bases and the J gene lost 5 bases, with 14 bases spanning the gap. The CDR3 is CASTVRELTGELFF. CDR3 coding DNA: TGTGCCAGCACTGTACGGGAGCTAACCGGGGAGCTGTTTTTT.

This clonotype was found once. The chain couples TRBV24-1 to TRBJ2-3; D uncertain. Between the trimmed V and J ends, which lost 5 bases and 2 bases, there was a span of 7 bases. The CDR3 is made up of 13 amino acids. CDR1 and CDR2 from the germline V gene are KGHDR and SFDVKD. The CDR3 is CATSGTATDTQYF. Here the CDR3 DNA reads TGTGCCACCAGTGGAACAGCCACAGATACGCAGTATTTT.

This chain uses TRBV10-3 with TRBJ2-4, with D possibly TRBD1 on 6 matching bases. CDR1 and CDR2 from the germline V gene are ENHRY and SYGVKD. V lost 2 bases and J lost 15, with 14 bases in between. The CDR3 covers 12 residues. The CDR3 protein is CAISEEGDRPYF. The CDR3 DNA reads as TGTGCCATCAGTGAGGAAGGCGACAGGCCGTACTTC.

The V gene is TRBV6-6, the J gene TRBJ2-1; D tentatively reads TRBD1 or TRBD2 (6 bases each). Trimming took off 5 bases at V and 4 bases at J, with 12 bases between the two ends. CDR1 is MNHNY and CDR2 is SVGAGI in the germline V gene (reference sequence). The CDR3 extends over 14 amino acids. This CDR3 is CASSPQGRYNEQFF. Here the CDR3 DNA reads TGTGCCAGCAGTCCGCAGGGGAGGTACAATGAGCAGTTCTTC.

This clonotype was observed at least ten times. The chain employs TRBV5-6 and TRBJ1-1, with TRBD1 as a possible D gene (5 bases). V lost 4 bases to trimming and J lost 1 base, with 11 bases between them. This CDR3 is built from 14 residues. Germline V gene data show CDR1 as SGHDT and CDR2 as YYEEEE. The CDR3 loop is CASSLGLENTEAFF. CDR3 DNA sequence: TGTGCCAGCAGCCTGGGACTGGAGAACACTGAAGCTTTCTTT.

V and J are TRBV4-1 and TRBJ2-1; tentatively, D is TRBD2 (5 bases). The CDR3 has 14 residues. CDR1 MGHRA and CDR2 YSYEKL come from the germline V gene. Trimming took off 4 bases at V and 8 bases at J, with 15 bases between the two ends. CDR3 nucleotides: TGCGCCAGCAGCCTCCCCGACGGGGTCCATGAGCAGTTCTTC. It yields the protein CASSLPDGVHEQFF.

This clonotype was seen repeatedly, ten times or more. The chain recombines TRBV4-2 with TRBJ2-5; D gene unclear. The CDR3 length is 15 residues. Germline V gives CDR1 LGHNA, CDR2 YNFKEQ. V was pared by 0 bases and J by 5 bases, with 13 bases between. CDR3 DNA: TGTGCCAGCAGCCAAGAAGAGAGGACCGCGGAGACCCAGTACTTC. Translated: CASSQEERTAETQYF.

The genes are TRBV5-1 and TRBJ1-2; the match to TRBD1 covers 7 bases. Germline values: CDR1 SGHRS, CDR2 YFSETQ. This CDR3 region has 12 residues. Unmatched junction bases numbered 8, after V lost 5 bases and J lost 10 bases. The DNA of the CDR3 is TGCGCCAGCAGGCCAGTCCAGGGGGACTACACCTTC. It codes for CASRPVQGDYTF.

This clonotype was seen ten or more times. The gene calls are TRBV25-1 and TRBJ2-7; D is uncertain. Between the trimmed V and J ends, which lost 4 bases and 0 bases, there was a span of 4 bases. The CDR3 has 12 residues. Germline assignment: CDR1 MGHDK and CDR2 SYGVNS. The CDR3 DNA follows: TGTGCCAGCAGTGTAAGCTCCTACGAGCAGTACTTC. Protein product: CASSVSSYEQYF.

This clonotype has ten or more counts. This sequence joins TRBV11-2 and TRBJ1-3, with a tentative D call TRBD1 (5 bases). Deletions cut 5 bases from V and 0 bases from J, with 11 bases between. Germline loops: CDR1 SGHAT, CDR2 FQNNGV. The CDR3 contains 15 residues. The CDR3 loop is CASSGQGLSGNTIYF. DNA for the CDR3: TGTGCCAGCAGCGGCCAGGGCCTCTCTGGAAACACCATATATTTT.

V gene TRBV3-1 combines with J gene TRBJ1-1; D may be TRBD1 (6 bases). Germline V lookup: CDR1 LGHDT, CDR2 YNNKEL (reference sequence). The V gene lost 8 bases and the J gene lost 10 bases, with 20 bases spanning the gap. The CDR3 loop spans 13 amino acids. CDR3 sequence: CASANIQGFGAFF. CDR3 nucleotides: TGTGCCAGCGCGAATATTCAGGGGTTTGGAGCTTTCTTT.

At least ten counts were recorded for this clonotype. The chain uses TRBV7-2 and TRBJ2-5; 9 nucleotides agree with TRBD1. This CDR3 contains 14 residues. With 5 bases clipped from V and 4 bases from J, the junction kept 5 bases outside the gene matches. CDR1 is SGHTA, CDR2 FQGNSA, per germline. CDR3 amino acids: CASSPDRGRETQYF. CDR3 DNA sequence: TGTGCCAGCAGCCCGGACAGGGGACGAGAGACCCAGTACTTC.